Included here is one T cell receptor beta chain sequence, with context. This sample is drawn from a study of PD-L1 blockade in urothelial cancer. Study details: The study recovered a median of roughly 140,000 T cells per blood sample.

Assay: immunoSEQ multiplex PCR; the TCRdb copy retains only in-frame clones and omits some. Among around 46,000 clones listed, approximately 90% were seen once. Described time point: peripheral blood 6 weeks after treatment start. Germline V gene sequence: CDR1 ENHRY, CDR2 SYGVKD. This CDR3 is 14 amino acids long. The V segment lost 7 bases and the J segment 7 bases; nucleotides outside the gene matches: 8. The starting material was PBMCs, obtained around atezolizumab (anti-PD-L1) treatment. The receptor comes from a man between 60 and 70 years old with urothelial cancer. The rearrangement joins TRBV10-3 to TRBJ2-1, with 9 positions matching TRBD2. The CDR3 nucleotides read TGTGCCATCATGGGAGCGGGGGGACTTAATGAGCAGTTCTTC. It specifies CAIMGAGGLNEQFF.